Below, one TCR beta chain is given with its context. The data derive from a study of cytomegalovirus exposure and HLA in healthy donors. Germline V CDR1 and CDR2: GTSNPN, SVGIG (reference sequence). This CDR3 has 15 amino acids. V was clipped by 0 bases and J by 4 bases; unmatched bases: 3. The repertoire was sequenced with immunoSEQ multiplex PCR; TCRdb's copy has only in-frame clones and lacks some. The data show roughly 140,000 clones, roughly nine tenths seen once. The source of this sequence is a woman younger than 30 in good health and CMV-seropositive. Specimen: PBMCs. The V gene is TRBV30, the J gene TRBJ2-6; 7 bases agree with TRBD2. The CDR3 DNA reads TGTGCCTGGAGTGTTGGAGCGGGAGGGGCCAACGTCCTGACTTTC. Amino acid sequence: CAWSVGAGGANVLTF. Variable domain in full (rest from reference TRBV30 and TRBJ2-6): SQTIHQWPATLVQPVGSPLSLECTVEGTSNPNLYWYRQAAGRGLQLLFYSVGIGQISSEVPQNLSASRPQDRQFILSSKKLLLSDSGFYLCAWSVGAGGANVLTFGAGSRLTVL.